This TCR beta chain was sequenced for a study of monozygotic twins with inflammatory bowel disease. Remarks on this clonotype: Its cognate antigen is unknown.

Germline V CDR1 and CDR2: SGDLS, YYNGEE. CDR3 length: 15 residues. Study-wide results and limits: Repertoires of patients may have been made more variable by differing immunosuppressive treatments.

One entry per CDR3 protein, without DNA, is what TCRdb gives after re-calling the 5' RACE reads. Its table lists around 450,000 distinct CDR3 sequences. The J gene is TRBJ2-1, the V gene TRBV9; the TRBD2 assignment by TCRdb is unverifiable without DNA. The sequence came from a human donor with ulcerative colitis or Crohn's disease, or a healthy co-twin of an affected twin (not recorded which). Sequencing used blood. This CDR3 reads CASRRGWGSSSEQFF.